Listed below are T cell receptor beta chains from one sample, sequenced in a study of CD8 T cells in ankylosing spondylitis. TCRdb called the 5' RACE reads again in MiXCR, with one record for every CDR3 protein. The sample records 250,000 or so distinct CDR3 sequences, approximately 24% being singletons. Sequenced input: blood, either unsorted or a sorted T cell fraction (not recorded which). The origin of the receptors is a male donor with ankylosing spondylitis or in good health (not recorded which). Each CDR3 is given with its conserved first and last residue. A D gene is named only where the DNA matches it firmly. Clone sizes are given selectively: once, few, many, or a class where the clone is expanded.

j_call: TRBJ2-3; clone_size: many; v_call: TRBV5-1; d_call: NA; cdr3_aa: CASSTGTDLDTQYF; cdr3_nt: TGCGCCAGCAGCACCGGGACTGACCTGGATACGCAGTATTTT
j_call: TRBJ2-3; clone_size: few; v_call: TRBV20-1; d_call: TRBD2; cdr3_aa: CSARDLFSGDSTDTQYF; cdr3_nt: TGCAGTGCTAGAGATCTGTTCAGCGGGGACAGCACAGATACGCAGTATTTT
j_call: TRBJ2-7; clone_size: many; v_call: TRBV20-1; d_call: TRBD1; cdr3_aa: CSYRQGYEQYF; cdr3_nt: TGCAGTTACAGACAGGGCTACGAGCAGTACTTC
j_call: TRBJ2-5; clone_size: few; v_call: TRBV5-5; d_call: NA; cdr3_aa: CASSLGRPDQETQYF; cdr3_nt: TGTGCCAGCAGCTTGGGCAGACCCGACCAAGAGACCCAGTACTTC
j_call: TRBJ1-1; clone_size: few; v_call: TRBV30; d_call: NA; cdr3_aa: CAWSANRGNTEAFF; cdr3_nt: TGTGCCTGGAGTGCAAACCGGGGGAACACTGAAGCTTTCTTT
j_call: TRBJ1-2; clone_size: NA; v_call: TRBV27; d_call: NA; cdr3_aa: CASSLSSGEAGYTF; cdr3_nt: TGTGCCAGCAGTTTATCGTCAGGGGAGGCTGGCTACACCTTC
j_call: TRBJ1-3; clone_size: many; v_call: TRBV29-1; d_call: NA; cdr3_aa: CSVEGSGNTIYF; cdr3_nt: TGCAGCGTTGAGGGCTCTGGAAACACCATATATTTT
j_call: TRBJ2-1; clone_size: few; v_call: TRBV12-3/TRBV12-4; d_call: NA; cdr3_aa: CASSYLRSDEQFF; cdr3_nt: TGTGCCAGCAGCTACCTAAGGAGCGATGAGCAGTTCTTC
j_call: TRBJ1-1; clone_size: many; v_call: TRBV14; d_call: NA; cdr3_aa: CASSQDGRVQAFF; cdr3_nt: TGTGCCAGCAGCCAAGACGGCAGGGTACAAGCTTTCTTT
j_call: TRBJ1-5; clone_size: NA; v_call: TRBV6-1; d_call: NA; cdr3_aa: CASSRGGKVNQPQHF; cdr3_nt: TGTGCCAGCAGCCGAGGGGGTAAGGTCAATCAGCCCCAGCATTTT
j_call: TRBJ2-5; clone_size: few; v_call: TRBV10-2; d_call: TRBD1; cdr3_aa: CASSEWDRGVETQYF; cdr3_nt: TGCGCCAGCAGTGAGTGGGACAGGGGCGTAGAGACCCAGTACTTC